These 12 T cell receptor beta chains were all obtained from the same sample, sequenced in a study of blood T cells in healthy people across ages. Through a sample-barcoded 5' primer and a J-beta primer mix, a second PCR was run for roughly 6 to 11 cycles. TCRdb fed the 5' RACE reads into MiXCR, producing one record per CDR3 protein. The sample shows about 840,000 distinct CDR3 sequences, roughly 28% of them seen only once. The same data also went into a second study, on T cells of mothers and their children.

The source material was blood. The source of these receptors is a woman aged 40 to 50 in good health.

This clonotype was found a few times. The V call is TRBV20-1, the J call TRBJ2-3, with D tentatively TRBD1 (6 bases). V lost 3 bases to trimming and J lost 14 bases, with 18 bases between them. From germline, CDR1 is DFQATT and CDR2 SNEGSKA (reference sequence). CDR3 length equals 12 residues. The CDR3 protein is CSASAGTSDRYF. The CDR3 DNA sequence: TGCAGTGCTAGTGCCGGGACATCGGATCGGTATTTT.

The chain combines TRBV7-8 with TRBJ1-1, with a tentative D call TRBD1 (6 bases). The CDR3 covers 15 residues. Trimming cost V 1 base and J 4 bases, with 13 bases left between them. The germline V gene encodes CDR1 SGHVS and CDR2 FQNEAQ. CDR3 region: CASSLVGGASTEAFF. CDR3 in DNA: TGTGCCAGCAGCTTAGTGGGGGGCGCTTCCACTGAAGCTTTCTTT.

This clonotype was counted many times. This chain connects TRBV5-5 to TRBJ1-5; weak D call: TRBD1 (6 bases). CDR1 is SGHKS and CDR2 is YYEKEE in the germline V gene (reference sequence). Trimming pared 6 bases from V and 5 bases from J, leaving 21 bases between. This CDR3 has 16 amino acids. CDR3 amino acids: CASTSGDRWADQPQHF. The CDR3, as DNA: TGTGCCAGCACCTCCGGCGACAGGTGGGCGGATCAGCCCCAGCATTTT. Together with reference TRBV5-5 and TRBJ1-5, the CDR3 gives the full variable domain: DAGVTQSPTHLIKTRGQQVTLRCSPISGHKSVSWYQQVLGQGPQFIFQYYEKEERGRGNFPDRFSARQFPNYSSELNVNALLLGDSALYLCASTSGDRWADQPQHFGDGTRLSIL.

This clonotype was detected once. Just one base apart from a much larger clone, this may be a read error. The chain couples TRBV29-1 to TRBJ2-4; 7 nucleotides line up with TRBD1. The end of the DNA fits TRBJ2-7 better, so the J call may be wrong. CDR3 length: 13 amino acids. The germline gives CDR1 SQVTM, CDR2 ANQGSEA. The CDR3 nucleotides are TGCAGCGCTGCATGGGGGACAGCCTACGAGCAGTACTTC. Encoded protein: CSAAWGTAYEQYF.

A single count supports this clonotype. V is TRBV10-3 and J is TRBJ2-5; the D is unclear. This CDR3 has 13 amino acids. V shed 6 bases and J shed 4 bases, with 12 bases lying between them. Germline V CDR1 and CDR2: ENHRY, SYGVKD. CDR3: CAIRDGERETQYF. The CDR3 bases are TGTGCCATCAGGGATGGGGAAAGAGAGACCCAGTACTTC.

This clonotype was counted a few times. The V call is TRBV28, the J call TRBJ1-1; no clear D. Trimming removed 3 bases from V and 4 bases from J, with 12 bases in between. The CDR3 sequence is 14 residues long. Germline V CDR1 and CDR2: MDHEN, SYDVKM. The CDR3 region has the DNA TGTGCCAGCAGTTTCCCCAAGGGTGTCACTGAAGCTTTCTTT. This translates into CASSFPKGVTEAFF.

J is TRBJ2-5 and V is TRBV28, with 12 bases lining up with TRBD1. The better agreement between TRBJ2-7 and the DNA end casts doubt on the J call. Germline CDR1 and CDR2: MDHEN and SYDVKM. The CDR3 runs to 14 residues. This chain's CDR3 is CASRYGTGGGEQYF. The CDR3 DNA reads TGTGCCAGCAGGTACGGGACAGGGGGCGGCGAGCAGTACTTC.

As regards this clonotype: This may stem from a read error, because a much larger clone lies one nucleotide away. The rearrangement links TRBV15 to TRBJ2-4; no clear D gene. There are 15 residues in the CDR3. Germline CDR1 reads LNHNV; CDR2 reads YYDKDF (reference sequence). V lost 3 bases and J 0 bases, leaving 9 bases between the germline ends. For the CDR3, the DNA is TGTGCCACCAGCAGGGACGGTCTAGCCAAAAACATTCAGTACTTC. This sequence encodes CATSRDGLAKNIQYF.

This clonotype has a single count. This likely comes from a read error, as the CDR3 has no conserved phenylalanine or tryptophan at its end. The chain has TRBV20-1 and TRBJ2-1; possible D gene TRBD1, 6 bases. Trimming left V 1 base short and J 5 bases short, with 15 bases between. The CDR3 loop spans 15 amino acids. Germline V gene lookup returns CDR1 DFQATT and CDR2 SNEGSKA (reference sequence). CDR3 residues: CSARGGPRLHNEQFC. The CDR3 bases are TGCAGTGCTAGAGGGGGGCCGCGACTTCACAATGAGCAGTTCTGC.

The sample holds many counts of this clonotype. The rearrangement joins TRBV5-1 to TRBJ2-1, with TRBD1 matching over 8 bases. The CDR3 contains 16 residues. Per the germline V gene, CDR1 is SGHRS and CDR2 is YFSETQ. Trimming cost V 8 bases and J 6 bases; bases outside gene matches: 16. CDR3 protein: CASRAQGAAGGNEQFF. The CDR3 nucleotides read TGCGCCAGTAGGGCCCAGGGGGCGGCAGGTGGCAATGAGCAGTTCTTC.

The sample holds many counts of this clonotype. The genes are TRBV20-1 and TRBJ2-7; 10 bases fit TRBD2. Trimming cost V 5 bases and J 4 bases; bases outside gene matches: 8. CDR1 and CDR2 from the germline V gene are DFQATT and SNEGSKA (reference sequence). There are 14 residues in the CDR3. Written as DNA, the CDR3 is TGCAGTGCTGGAACTAGCGGGGTCATATACGAGCAGTACTTC. It specifies CSAGTSGVIYEQYF.

This chain connects TRBV20-1 to TRBJ1-4; D gene uncertain. This CDR3 spans 12 amino acids. In germline, CDR1 is DFQATT, CDR2 SNEGSKA (reference sequence). The germline V and J ends were trimmed by 1 base and 6 bases, with 6 bases remaining between them. Written as DNA, the CDR3 is TGCAGTGCTAGAGGTGGGGATGAAAAACTGTTTTTT. Protein: CSARGGDEKLFF.